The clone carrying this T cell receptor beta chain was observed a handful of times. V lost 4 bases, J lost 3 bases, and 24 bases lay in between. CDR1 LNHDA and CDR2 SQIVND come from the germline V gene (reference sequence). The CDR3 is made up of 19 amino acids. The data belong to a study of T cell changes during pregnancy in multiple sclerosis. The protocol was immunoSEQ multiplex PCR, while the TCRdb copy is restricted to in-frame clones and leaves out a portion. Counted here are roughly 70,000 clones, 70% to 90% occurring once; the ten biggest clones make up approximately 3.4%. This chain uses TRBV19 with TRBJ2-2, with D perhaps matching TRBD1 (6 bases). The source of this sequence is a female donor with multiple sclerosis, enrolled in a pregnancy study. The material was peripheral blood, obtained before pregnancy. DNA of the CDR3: TGTGCCAGTAGTACTGGCAGGGGCCTCTCTTTGGACTACACCGGGGAGCTGTTTTTT. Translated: CASSTGRGLSLDYTGELFF.